This TCR beta chain was identified during a study of T-cell reconstitution after alpha-beta-depleted transplantation in children. As it was prepared, the TCRbeta library received unique molecular identifiers. TCRdb reanalysed the PCR reads using MiXCR and keeps one entry per CDR3 protein. The data hold about 360,000 distinct CDR3 sequences, with 10% to 15% observed a single time. This CDR3 has 17 residues. From germline, CDR1 is SGHTA and CDR2 FQGNSA. The J segment lost 0 bases and the V segment lost 3 bases, leaving 8 bases of the junction unmatched. In its sample, this clonotype was seen a few times.

The chain joins TRBV7-2 to TRBJ1-5; 7 bases map to TRBD1. The sample consisted of PBMCs, taken from the stem cell graft. The clonotype originates from a human donor who donated a stem cell graft to a child with Fanconi anemia. CDR3 region: CASSFSGTAYSNQPQHF. CDR3 DNA sequence: TGTGCCAGCAGCTTTTCCGGGACAGCGTATAGCAATCAGCCCCAGCATTTT.